Listed below are T cell receptor beta chains from one sample, sequenced in a study of T cell repertoires in cytomegalovirus infection. Which antigens these TCRs recognize remains unknown. TCRdb analysed the reads with MiXCR anew, one entry per CDR3 protein. The sample yields about 500,000 distinct CDR3 sequences, roughly 34% seen once. The sequencing here drew on cultured PBMCs, taken from culture after CMV antigen stimulation. The receptors were sampled from a human donor in good health (CMV status not recorded). Some clones in this sample may be carry-over from other donors' samples. CDR3s include the opening cysteine and the closing phenylalanine or tryptophan. The listing skips clone size in some rows; elsewhere it reads once, few, many or a size class.

cdr3_length	clone_size	v_call	j_call	cdr3_aa
16	.	TRBV7-6	TRBJ2-6	CASSQESSRLANVLTF
13	.	TRBV29-1	TRBJ2-4	CSVLSQGENIQYF
15	.	TRBV20-1	TRBJ2-1	CSARQRGGYWNEQFF
17	once	TRBV5-1	TRBJ2-1	CASSLGVVTNSYNEQFF
17	few	TRBV19	TRBJ2-1	CASSIGTSGRPYNEQFF
15	.	TRBV7-2	TRBJ2-5	CASSLDSWPQETQYF
19	.	TRBV28	TRBJ2-5	CASSLSASLRQSRQETQYF
16	.	TRBV19	TRBJ2-7	CASSPGMTSGSYEQYF
16	once	TRBV9	TRBJ2-1	CASSPRDRGRRGEQFF
15	.	TRBV6-2/TRBV6-3	TRBJ2-1	CASSRRTGVVNEQFF
17	.	TRBV10-3	TRBJ1-2	CAISESMWTDPNYGYTF
16	.	TRBV5-1	TRBJ2-7	CASSLHPTGLSYEQYF
13	.	TRBV7-6	TRBJ2-5	CASSAETSRGQYF
13	few	TRBV14	TRBJ1-1	CASSPGNRAEAFF
13	many	TRBV7-2	TRBJ2-3	CASSERLAHTQYF
13	.	TRBV24-1	TRBJ2-3	CATSDSQGDTQYF
15	few	TRBV7-2	TRBJ2-2	CASNRGGTNTGELFF
15	.	TRBV18	TRBJ1-6	CASSPQQGNNSPLHF
14	.	TRBV2	TRBJ1-1	CASSELTVNTEAFF
14	.	TRBV25-1	TRBJ1-1	CASSEIGRNTEAFF
19	.	TRBV11-2	TRBJ2-1	CASSLVRTTSGRGGNEQFF
13	.	TRBV19	TRBJ1-5	CAIGAGIRQPQHF
18	.	TRBV7-2	TRBJ1-2	CASSLALVMRDRDYGYTF
15	few	TRBV6-2/TRBV6-3	TRBJ1-5	CASSLGQGYNQPQHF
17	few	TRBV10-3	TRBJ2-3	CAISDGLAGGITDTQYF
13	.	TRBV5-4	TRBJ2-1	CASSLTGGREQFF
12	.	TRBV7-2	TRBJ1-2	CASSIRQGVYTF
13	few	TRBV11-2	TRBJ2-1	CASSPDFDNEQFF
16	.	TRBV23-1	TRBJ1-4	CASSHSGNATNEKLFF
14	few	TRBV20-1	TRBJ2-1	CSAETSNSVNEQFF
16	few	TRBV4-3	TRBJ1-2	CASSQERAGWVGGYTF
18	.	TRBV6-2/TRBV6-3	TRBJ2-2	CASISHNLWTGDTGELFF
16	.	TRBV10-3	TRBJ2-3	CAIRGVDSGPKGTQYF
14	few	TRBV7-6	TRBJ1-1	CASSLDLWSTEAFF
15	few	TRBV10-3	TRBJ2-3	CAISESVRTRATQYF
15	.	TRBV6-2/TRBV6-3	TRBJ2-7	CASSSRGTHSYEQYF
19	once	TRBV7-2	TRBJ2-2	CASSFHPLAGGGQGGELFF
19	.	TRBV7-2	TRBJ1-6	CASRSEWGTGGSYNSPLHF
14	.	TRBV7-2	TRBJ2-7	CASSLRGGPNEQYF
17	few	TRBV7-8	TRBJ1-4	CASSPRSYRGLDEKLFF
15	.	TRBV12-3/TRBV12-4	TRBJ1-1	CASSTTRQGVTEAFF
14	many	TRBV7-9	TRBJ2-3	CASSLDIRTDTQYF
14	few	TRBV24-1	TRBJ1-2	CATSDSRQGDGYTF
16	many	TRBV4-1	TRBJ1-5	CASSQRLTDRYQPQHF
14	few	TRBV6-2/TRBV6-3	TRBJ2-3	CASSYSPRTDTQYF
15	.	TRBV28	TRBJ1-1	CASSTPTGDRGEAFF
13	many	TRBV7-2	TRBJ2-5	CASSLGQGETQYF
12	few	TRBV12-5	TRBJ2-2	CASGLPPGELFF